This is a list of T cell receptor beta chains from one sample in a study of T-cell memory formation after mild COVID-19. One entry per CDR3 protein, called by TCRdb with MiXCR from the 5' RACE reads. Of about 340,000 distinct CDR3 sequences in the sample, around 15% are singletons; the top ten hold 20% to 25%. The source material was PBMCs or a T cell subset sorted from them (not recorded which). These receptors all stem from a man aged 18-30 years who had mild COVID-19 (a few samples of this study predate the infection). Cell type and time point are not known. The CDR3 runs from the conserved cysteine through the conserved F or W. Each record gives: J gene, clone size, D gene, V gene, CDR3 DNA, CDR3 protein. D genes are given only for firm matches. Where a row states a size, it is once, few, many or the class of an expanded clone; other rows omit it.

J gene: TRBJ2-3; clone size: few; D gene: TRBD2; V gene: TRBV5-1; CDR3 DNA: TGCGCCAGCAGCTTGGGTCCTAGCGGGGGATCAAATACGCAGTATTTT; CDR3 protein: CASSLGPSGGSNTQYF
J gene: TRBJ2-5; clone size: few; D gene: -; V gene: TRBV29-1; CDR3 DNA: TGCAGCGTAGGAGGGGGGGCGAAGACCCAGTACTTC; CDR3 protein: CSVGGGAKTQYF
J gene: TRBJ2-5; clone size: -; D gene: -; V gene: TRBV12-3/TRBV12-4; CDR3 DNA: TGTGCCAGCAGTGAACAGGGGACCCAGTACTTC; CDR3 protein: CASSEQGTQYF
J gene: TRBJ1-1; clone size: few; D gene: -; V gene: TRBV7-2; CDR3 DNA: TGTGCCAGCAGCTTAGCGGCGGGGTCGAACACTGAAGCTTTCTTT; CDR3 protein: CASSLAAGSNTEAFF
J gene: TRBJ1-3; clone size: few; D gene: -; V gene: TRBV20-1; CDR3 DNA: TGCAGTGCCCTTGACAGTTACACCATATATTTT; CDR3 protein: CSALDSYTIYF
J gene: TRBJ1-1; clone size: -; D gene: -; V gene: TRBV6-1; CDR3 DNA: TGTGCCAGCATCACGTTGGGCGGGGGGTACACTGAAGCTTTCTTT; CDR3 protein: CASITLGGGYTEAFF
J gene: TRBJ2-5; clone size: few; D gene: -; V gene: TRBV27; CDR3 DNA: TGTGCCAGCAGTCAAGACCGATTCTTACAAGAGACCCAGTACTTC; CDR3 protein: CASSQDRFLQETQYF
J gene: TRBJ2-1; clone size: many; D gene: -; V gene: TRBV5-1; CDR3 DNA: TGCGCCAGCAGCTTAGAAGTTGAGCAGTTCTTC; CDR3 protein: CASSLEVEQFF
J gene: TRBJ2-1; clone size: few; D gene: -; V gene: TRBV6-4; CDR3 DNA: TGTGCCAGCAGTGACTCCCGGGACGCCAATGAGCAGTTCTTC; CDR3 protein: CASSDSRDANEQFF
J gene: TRBJ1-4; clone size: once; D gene: TRBD1; V gene: TRBV5-1; CDR3 DNA: TGCGCCAGCAGCTTGGCAGGGGGCGCGGGGATTGAAAAACTGTTTTTT; CDR3 protein: CASSLAGGAGIEKLFF
J gene: TRBJ1-1; clone size: -; D gene: TRBD1; V gene: TRBV20-1; CDR3 DNA: TGCAGTGCTAAACAGGGGGGTTACGTGGTGAACACTGAAGCTTTCTTT; CDR3 protein: CSAKQGGYVVNTEAFF
J gene: TRBJ2-3; clone size: few; D gene: -; V gene: TRBV7-9; CDR3 DNA: TGTGCCAGCAGCCGGATGCTGACTACTAGCACAGATACGCAGTATTTT; CDR3 protein: CASSRMLTTSTDTQYF
J gene: TRBJ2-1; clone size: -; D gene: -; V gene: TRBV20-1; CDR3 DNA: TGCAGTGCTGACCCCCAAGCGGGGACATACAATGAGCAGTTCTTC; CDR3 protein: CSADPQAGTYNEQFF
J gene: TRBJ1-2; clone size: few; D gene: -; V gene: TRBV15; CDR3 DNA: TGTGCCACCAGCAGATCTCTAACAGGGTACACCTTC; CDR3 protein: CATSRSLTGYTF
J gene: TRBJ1-1; clone size: few; D gene: TRBD1; V gene: TRBV7-3; CDR3 DNA: TGTGCCAGCAGCTTAACAGGGACAGAAAACACTGAAGCTTTCTTT; CDR3 protein: CASSLTGTENTEAFF
J gene: TRBJ2-7; clone size: few; D gene: -; V gene: TRBV6-2/TRBV6-3; CDR3 DNA: TGTGCCAGCTCATGGGGCAGAACCTACGAGCAGTACTTC; CDR3 protein: CASSWGRTYEQYF
J gene: TRBJ2-1; clone size: -; D gene: TRBD2; V gene: TRBV6-5; CDR3 DNA: TGTGCCAGCAGTTACTCGGGACTAGGCTACAATGAGCAGTTCTTC; CDR3 protein: CASSYSGLGYNEQFF
J gene: TRBJ2-1; clone size: -; D gene: -; V gene: TRBV7-2; CDR3 DNA: TGTGCCAGCAGCTTAGAAGGGTGGGGTAAGCAGTTCTTC; CDR3 protein: CASSLEGWGKQFF
J gene: TRBJ1-2; clone size: few; D gene: -; V gene: TRBV20-1; CDR3 DNA: TGCAGTGCTAGAGCTCATGAGGGGAACTATGGCTACACCTTC; CDR3 protein: CSARAHEGNYGYTF
J gene: TRBJ2-1; clone size: -; D gene: TRBD1; V gene: TRBV5-1; CDR3 DNA: TGCGCCAGCAGGGGGACAGGGAACCCCTACAATGAGCAGTTCTTC; CDR3 protein: CASRGTGNPYNEQFF
J gene: TRBJ2-2; clone size: -; D gene: TRBD1; V gene: TRBV7-7; CDR3 DNA: TGTGCTAGCAGCCCCCTGACAGGGCCTAGCGGGGAGCTGTTTTTT; CDR3 protein: CASSPLTGPSGELFF
J gene: TRBJ2-5; clone size: many; D gene: -; V gene: TRBV4-1; CDR3 DNA: TGCGCCAGCAGCCAAGTGGCCCCCGTCCAAGAGACCCAGTACTTC; CDR3 protein: CASSQVAPVQETQYF
J gene: TRBJ1-3; clone size: -; D gene: -; V gene: TRBV4-1; CDR3 DNA: TGCGCCAGCAGCCGTTCAGGGGCTGGAAACACCATATATTTT; CDR3 protein: CASSRSGAGNTIYF
J gene: TRBJ2-7; clone size: few; D gene: -; V gene: TRBV6-5; CDR3 DNA: TGTGCCAGCAACCAGTTAGGCGATTCCTACGAGCAGTACTTC; CDR3 protein: CASNQLGDSYEQYF
J gene: TRBJ1-2; clone size: few; D gene: -; V gene: TRBV6-5; CDR3 DNA: TGTGCCAGCAGCCTATCGGGGGTCGCTACTAACTATGGCTACACCTTC; CDR3 protein: CASSLSGVATNYGYTF
J gene: TRBJ1-2; clone size: few; D gene: TRBD1; V gene: TRBV6-5; CDR3 DNA: TGTGCCAGCAGCACGGGACAGGGTAACTATGGCTACACCTTC; CDR3 protein: CASSTGQGNYGYTF
J gene: TRBJ2-1; clone size: many; D gene: TRBD2; V gene: TRBV4-1; CDR3 DNA: TGCGCCAGCAGCCAAGAGGGTAGCGGGGGGAGAAATGAGCAGTTCTTC; CDR3 protein: CASSQEGSGGRNEQFF
J gene: TRBJ2-1; clone size: many; D gene: TRBD2; V gene: TRBV28; CDR3 DNA: TGTGCCAGCAGTAGCGGGGGCTACAATGAGCAGTTCTTC; CDR3 protein: CASSSGGYNEQFF
J gene: TRBJ2-3; clone size: many; D gene: -; V gene: TRBV12-3/TRBV12-4; CDR3 DNA: TGTGCCAGCAGTTTATTCGGGGCGGATACGCAGTATTTT; CDR3 protein: CASSLFGADTQYF
J gene: TRBJ2-2; clone size: -; D gene: TRBD2; V gene: TRBV4-3; CDR3 DNA: TGCGCCAGCAGCCAAGATATCCCACTAGCGGGGCGCACCGGGGAGCTGTTTTTT; CDR3 protein: CASSQDIPLAGRTGELFF
J gene: TRBJ2-3; clone size: few; D gene: -; V gene: TRBV20-1; CDR3 DNA: TGCAGTGCGTATACTAGCCTTAGCACAGATACGCAGTATTTT; CDR3 protein: CSAYTSLSTDTQYF
J gene: TRBJ1-1; clone size: few; D gene: TRBD1; V gene: TRBV19; CDR3 DNA: TGTGCCAGTAGTATCCTATACGCAGGGGGGGAAACTGAAGCTTTCTTT; CDR3 protein: CASSILYAGGETEAFF
J gene: TRBJ1-4; clone size: few; D gene: TRBD1; V gene: TRBV24-1; CDR3 DNA: TGTGCCACCAGTGACAGCGGACAGGGGGACGAAAAACTGTTTTTT; CDR3 protein: CATSDSGQGDEKLFF
J gene: TRBJ2-1; clone size: few; D gene: TRBD2; V gene: TRBV29-1; CDR3 DNA: TGCAGCGTTGAAGTGCCAGCGGGGGCCCCCTCCTACAATGAGCAGTTCTTC; CDR3 protein: CSVEVPAGAPSYNEQFF
J gene: TRBJ2-6; clone size: -; D gene: -; V gene: TRBV6-2/TRBV6-3; CDR3 DNA: TGTGACAGCAGTCCGAGGGGCTCTGGGGCCAACGTCCTGACTTTC; CDR3 protein: CDSSPRGSGANVLTF